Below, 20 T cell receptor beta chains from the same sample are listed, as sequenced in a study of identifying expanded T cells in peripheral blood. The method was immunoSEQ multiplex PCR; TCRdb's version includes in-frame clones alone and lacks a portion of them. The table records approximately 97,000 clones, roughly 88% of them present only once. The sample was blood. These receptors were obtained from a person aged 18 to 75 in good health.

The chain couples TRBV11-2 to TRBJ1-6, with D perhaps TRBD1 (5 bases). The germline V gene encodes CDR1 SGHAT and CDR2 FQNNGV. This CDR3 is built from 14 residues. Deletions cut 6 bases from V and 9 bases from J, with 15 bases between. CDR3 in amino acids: CASREQGGGSPLHF. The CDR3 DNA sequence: TGTGCCAGCAGGGAGCAGGGTGGAGGTTCACCCCTCCACTTT.

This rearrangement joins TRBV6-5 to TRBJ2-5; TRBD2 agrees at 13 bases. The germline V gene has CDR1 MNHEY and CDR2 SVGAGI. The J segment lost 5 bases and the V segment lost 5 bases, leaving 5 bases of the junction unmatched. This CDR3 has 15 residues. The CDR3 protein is CASSPGLAGIETQYF. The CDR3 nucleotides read TGTGCCAGCAGTCCGGGACTAGCGGGAATTGAGACCCAGTACTTC.

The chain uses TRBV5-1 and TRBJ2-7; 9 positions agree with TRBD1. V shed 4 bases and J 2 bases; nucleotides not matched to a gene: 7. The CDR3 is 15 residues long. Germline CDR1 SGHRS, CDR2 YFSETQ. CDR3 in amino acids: CASSIFRDRAYEQYF. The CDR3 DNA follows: TGCGCCAGCAGCATATTCCGGGACAGGGCCTACGAGCAGTACTTC.

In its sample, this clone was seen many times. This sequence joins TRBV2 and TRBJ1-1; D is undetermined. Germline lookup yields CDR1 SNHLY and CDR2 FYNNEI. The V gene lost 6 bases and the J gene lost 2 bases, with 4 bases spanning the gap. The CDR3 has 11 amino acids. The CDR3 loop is CASRINTEAFF. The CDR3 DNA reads TGTGCCAGCAGAATCAACACTGAAGCTTTCTTT.

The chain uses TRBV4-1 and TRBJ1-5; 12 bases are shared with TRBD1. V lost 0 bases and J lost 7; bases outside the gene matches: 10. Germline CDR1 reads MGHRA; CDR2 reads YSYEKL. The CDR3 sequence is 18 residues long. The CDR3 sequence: CASSQEGPGTGGSQPQHF. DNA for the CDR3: TGCGCCAGCAGCCAAGAAGGCCCGGGGACAGGGGGCAGCCAGCCCCAGCATTTT.

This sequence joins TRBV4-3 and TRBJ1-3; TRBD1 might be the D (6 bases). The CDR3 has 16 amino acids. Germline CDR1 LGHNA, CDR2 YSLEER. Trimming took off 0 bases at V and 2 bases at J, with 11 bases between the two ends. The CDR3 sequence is CASSQEGPGAGNTIYF. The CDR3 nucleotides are TGCGCCAGCAGCCAAGAAGGGCCAGGGGCTGGAAACACCATATATTTT.

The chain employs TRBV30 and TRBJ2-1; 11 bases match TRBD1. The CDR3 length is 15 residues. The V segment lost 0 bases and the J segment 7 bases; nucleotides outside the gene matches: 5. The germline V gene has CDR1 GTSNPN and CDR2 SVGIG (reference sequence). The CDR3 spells CAWSVGTGGWNEQFF. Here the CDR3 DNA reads TGTGCCTGGAGTGTCGGGACAGGGGGTTGGAATGAGCAGTTCTTC.

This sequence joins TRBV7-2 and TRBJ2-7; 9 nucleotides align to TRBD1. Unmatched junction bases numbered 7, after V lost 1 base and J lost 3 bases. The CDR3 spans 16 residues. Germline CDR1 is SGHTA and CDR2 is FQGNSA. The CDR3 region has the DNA TGTGCCAGCAGCTTAGGGGGAGGGACAGGGATCTACGAGCAGTACTTC. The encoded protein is CASSLGGGTGIYEQYF.

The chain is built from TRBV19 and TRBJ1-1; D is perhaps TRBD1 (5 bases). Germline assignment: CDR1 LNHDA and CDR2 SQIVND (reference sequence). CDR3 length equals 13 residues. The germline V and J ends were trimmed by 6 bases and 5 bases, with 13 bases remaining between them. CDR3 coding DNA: TGTGCCAGTAGGCCAGGCAGGGCTACTGAAGCTTTCTTT. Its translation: CASRPGRATEAFF.

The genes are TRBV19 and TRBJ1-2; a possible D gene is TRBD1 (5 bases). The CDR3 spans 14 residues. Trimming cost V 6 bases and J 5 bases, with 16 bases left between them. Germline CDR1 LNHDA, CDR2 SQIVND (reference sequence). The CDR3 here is CASRTQQVIYGYTF. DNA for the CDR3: TGTGCCAGTAGGACGCAACAGGTTATTTATGGCTACACCTTC.

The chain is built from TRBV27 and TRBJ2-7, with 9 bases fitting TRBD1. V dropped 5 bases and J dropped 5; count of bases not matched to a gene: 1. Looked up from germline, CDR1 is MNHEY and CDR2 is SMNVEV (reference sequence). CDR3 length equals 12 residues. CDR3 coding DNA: TGTGCCAGCAGTAACAGGGGGCACGAGCAGTACTTC. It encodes CASSNRGHEQYF.

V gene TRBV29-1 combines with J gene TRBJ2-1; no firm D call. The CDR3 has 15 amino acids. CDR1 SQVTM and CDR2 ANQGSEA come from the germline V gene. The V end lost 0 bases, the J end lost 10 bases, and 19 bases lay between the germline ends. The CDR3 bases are TGCAGCGTTGAAGATTACTTAGGGCTTCCCGACGAGCAGTTCTTC. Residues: CSVEDYLGLPDEQFF.

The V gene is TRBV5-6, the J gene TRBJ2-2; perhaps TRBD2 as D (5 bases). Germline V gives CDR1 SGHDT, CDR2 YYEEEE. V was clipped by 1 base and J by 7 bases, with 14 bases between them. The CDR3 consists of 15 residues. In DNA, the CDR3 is TGTGCCAGCAGCTTGCTTCTAACACGGGGCGGGGAGCTGTTTTTT. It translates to CASSLLLTRGGELFF.

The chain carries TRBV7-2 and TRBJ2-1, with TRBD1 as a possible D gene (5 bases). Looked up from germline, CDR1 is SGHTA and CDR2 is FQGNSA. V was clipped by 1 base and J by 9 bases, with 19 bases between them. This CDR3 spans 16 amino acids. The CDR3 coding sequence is TGTGCCAGCAGCTTAGGGCGGCAGGGTTTATGGGGTGAGCAGTTCTTC. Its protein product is CASSLGRQGLWGEQFF.

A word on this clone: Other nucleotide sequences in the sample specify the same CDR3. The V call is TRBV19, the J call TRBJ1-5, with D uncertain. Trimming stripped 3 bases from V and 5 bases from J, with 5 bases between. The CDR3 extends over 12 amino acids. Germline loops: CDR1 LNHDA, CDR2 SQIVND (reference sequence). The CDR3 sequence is CASSITDQPQHF. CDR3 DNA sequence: TGTGCCAGTAGTATCACGGATCAGCCCCAGCATTTT.

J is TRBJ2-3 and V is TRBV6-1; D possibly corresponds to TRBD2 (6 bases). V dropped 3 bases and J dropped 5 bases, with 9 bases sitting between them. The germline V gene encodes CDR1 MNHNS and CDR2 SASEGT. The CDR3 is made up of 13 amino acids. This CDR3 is CASSEGGGDTQYF. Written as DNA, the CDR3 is TGTGCCAGCAGTGAGGGGGGAGGAGATACGCAGTATTTT.

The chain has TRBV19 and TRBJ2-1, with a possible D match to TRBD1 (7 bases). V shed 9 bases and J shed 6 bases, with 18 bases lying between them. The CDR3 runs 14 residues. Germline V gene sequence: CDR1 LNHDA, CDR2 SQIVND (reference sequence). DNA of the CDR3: TGTGCCAGCCGCGGGGACAGAGTACTCAATGAGCAGTTCTTC. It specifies CASRGDRVLNEQFF.

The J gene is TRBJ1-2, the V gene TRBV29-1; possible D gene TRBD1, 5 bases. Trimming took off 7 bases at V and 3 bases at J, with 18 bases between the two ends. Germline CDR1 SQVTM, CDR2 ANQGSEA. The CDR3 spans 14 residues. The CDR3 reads CSGLSGSWDYGYTF. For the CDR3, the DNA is TGCAGCGGCTTGTCAGGGAGCTGGGACTATGGCTACACCTTC.

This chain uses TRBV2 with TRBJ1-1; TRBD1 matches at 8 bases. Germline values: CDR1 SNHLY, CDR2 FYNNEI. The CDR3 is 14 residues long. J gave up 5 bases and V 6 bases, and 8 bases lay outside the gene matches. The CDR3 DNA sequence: TGTGCCAGCAGGTACAGGGGGACGAGAACTGAAGCTTTCTTT. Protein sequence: CASRYRGTRTEAFF. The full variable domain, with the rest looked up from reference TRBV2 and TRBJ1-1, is EPEVTQTPSHQVTQMGQEVILRCVPISNHLYFYWYRQILGQKVEFLVSFYNNEISEKSEIFDDQFSVERPDGSNFTLKIRSTKLEDSAMYFCASRYRGTRTEAFFGQGTRLTVV.

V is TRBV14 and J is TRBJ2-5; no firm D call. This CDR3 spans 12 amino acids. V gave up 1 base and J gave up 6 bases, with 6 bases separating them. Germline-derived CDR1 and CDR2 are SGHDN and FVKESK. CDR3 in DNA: TGTGCCAGCAGCCAAGGGGCACAGACCCAGTACTTC. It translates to CASSQGAQTQYF.